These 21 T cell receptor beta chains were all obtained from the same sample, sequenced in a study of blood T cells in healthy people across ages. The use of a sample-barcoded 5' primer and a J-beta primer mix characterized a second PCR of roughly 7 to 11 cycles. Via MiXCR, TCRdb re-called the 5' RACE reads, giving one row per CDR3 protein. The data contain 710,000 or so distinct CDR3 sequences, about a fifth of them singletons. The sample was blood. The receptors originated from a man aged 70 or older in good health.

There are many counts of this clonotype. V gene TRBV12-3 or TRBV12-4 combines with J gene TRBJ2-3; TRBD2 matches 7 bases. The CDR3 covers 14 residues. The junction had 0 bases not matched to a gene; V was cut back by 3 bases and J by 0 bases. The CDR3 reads CASSFGGSTDTQYF. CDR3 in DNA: TGTGCCAGCAGTTTCGGGGGGAGCACAGATACGCAGTATTTT.

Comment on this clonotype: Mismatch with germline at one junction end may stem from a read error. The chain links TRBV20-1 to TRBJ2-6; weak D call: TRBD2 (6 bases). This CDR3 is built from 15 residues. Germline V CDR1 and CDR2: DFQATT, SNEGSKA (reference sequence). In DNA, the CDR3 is TGCAGTGCCCGAGTGGAGGGCTCTGGGGCCAACGTCCTGACCTTC. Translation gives CSARVEGSGANVLTF.

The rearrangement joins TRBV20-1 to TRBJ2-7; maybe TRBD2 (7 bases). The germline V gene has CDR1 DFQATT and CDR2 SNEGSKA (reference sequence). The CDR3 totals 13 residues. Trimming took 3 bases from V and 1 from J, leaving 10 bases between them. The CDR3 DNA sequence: TGCAGTGCTAGCGGGGGGCCTTCCTACGAGCAGTACTTC. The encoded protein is CSASGGPSYEQYF.

Written as DNA, the CDR3 is TGTGCCAGCAGTTACCGGGGGGATCCGCAGTATTTT. This encodes CASSYRGDPQYF. The chain links TRBV6-2 or TRBV6-3 to TRBJ2-3, with 7 nucleotides matching TRBD2. The CDR3 totals 12 residues. V shed 2 bases and J 10 bases; nucleotides not matched to a gene: 3. Germline lookup yields CDR1 MNHEY and CDR2 SVGEGT.

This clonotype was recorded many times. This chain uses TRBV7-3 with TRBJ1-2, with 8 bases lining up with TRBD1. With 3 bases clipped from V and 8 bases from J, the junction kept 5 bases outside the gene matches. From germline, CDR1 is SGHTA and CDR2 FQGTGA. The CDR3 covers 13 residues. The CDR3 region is CASSFAGGRGYTF. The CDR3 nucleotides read TGTGCCAGCAGCTTCGCAGGGGGCAGAGGCTACACCTTC. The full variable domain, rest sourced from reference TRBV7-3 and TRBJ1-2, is GAGVSQTPSNKVTEKGKYVELRCDPISGHTALYWYRQSLGQGPEFLIYFQGTGAADDSGLPNDRFFAVRPEGSVSTLKIQRTERGDSAVYLCASSFAGGRGYTFGSGTRLTVV.

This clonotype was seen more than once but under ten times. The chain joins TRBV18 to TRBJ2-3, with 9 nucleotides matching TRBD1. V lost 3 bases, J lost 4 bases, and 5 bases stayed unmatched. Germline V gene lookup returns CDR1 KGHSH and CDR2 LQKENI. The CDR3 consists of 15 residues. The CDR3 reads CASSPRTGASDTQYF. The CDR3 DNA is TGTGCCAGCTCACCCCGGACAGGGGCGTCAGATACGCAGTATTTT.

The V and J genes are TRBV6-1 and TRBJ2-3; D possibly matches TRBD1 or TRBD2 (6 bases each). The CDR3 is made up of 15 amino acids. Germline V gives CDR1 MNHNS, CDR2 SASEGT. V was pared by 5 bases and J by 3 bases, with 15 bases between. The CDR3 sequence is CASSLEGVSTDTQYF. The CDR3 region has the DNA TGTGCCAGCAGTTTGGAGGGGGTTTCAACAGATACGCAGTATTTT.

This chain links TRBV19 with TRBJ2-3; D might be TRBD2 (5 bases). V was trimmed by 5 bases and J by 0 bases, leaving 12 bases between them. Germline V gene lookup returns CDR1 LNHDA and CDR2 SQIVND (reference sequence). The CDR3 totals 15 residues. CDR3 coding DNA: TGTGCCAGTAGTCAATCAGGCGGGAGCACAGATACGCAGTATTTT. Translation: CASSQSGGSTDTQYF.

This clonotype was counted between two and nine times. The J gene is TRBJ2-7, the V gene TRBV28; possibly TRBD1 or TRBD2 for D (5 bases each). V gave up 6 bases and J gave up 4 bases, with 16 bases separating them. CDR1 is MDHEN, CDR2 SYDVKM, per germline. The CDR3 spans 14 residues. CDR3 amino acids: CASRPGRLRYEQYF. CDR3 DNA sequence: TGTGCCAGCAGGCCGGGACGCCTTAGGTACGAGCAGTACTTC.

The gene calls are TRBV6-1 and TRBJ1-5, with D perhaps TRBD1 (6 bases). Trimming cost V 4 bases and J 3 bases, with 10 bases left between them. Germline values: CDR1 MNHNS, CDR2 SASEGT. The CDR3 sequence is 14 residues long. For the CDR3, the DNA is TGTGCCAGCAGTGCCGACAGGTACAATCAGCCCCAGCATTTT. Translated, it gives CASSADRYNQPQHF.

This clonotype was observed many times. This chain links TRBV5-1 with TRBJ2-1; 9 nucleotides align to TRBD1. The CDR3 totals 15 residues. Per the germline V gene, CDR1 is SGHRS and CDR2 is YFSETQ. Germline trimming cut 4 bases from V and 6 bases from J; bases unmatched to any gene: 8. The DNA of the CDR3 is TGCGCCAGCAGCCTAACCGGGACAGGGTTCAATGAGCAGTTCTTC. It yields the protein CASSLTGTGFNEQFF.

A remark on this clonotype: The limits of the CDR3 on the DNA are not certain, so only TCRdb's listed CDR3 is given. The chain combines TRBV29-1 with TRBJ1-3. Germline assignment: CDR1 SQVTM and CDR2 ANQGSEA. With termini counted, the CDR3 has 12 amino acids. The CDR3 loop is CSVVGSGNTVYF.

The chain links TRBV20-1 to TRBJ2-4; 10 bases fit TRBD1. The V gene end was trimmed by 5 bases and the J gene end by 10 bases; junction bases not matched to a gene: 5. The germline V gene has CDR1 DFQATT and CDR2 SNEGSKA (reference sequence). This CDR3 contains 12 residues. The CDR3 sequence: CSAPGTGVIQYF. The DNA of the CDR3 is TGCAGTGCTCCCGGGACAGGGGTAATTCAGTACTTC.

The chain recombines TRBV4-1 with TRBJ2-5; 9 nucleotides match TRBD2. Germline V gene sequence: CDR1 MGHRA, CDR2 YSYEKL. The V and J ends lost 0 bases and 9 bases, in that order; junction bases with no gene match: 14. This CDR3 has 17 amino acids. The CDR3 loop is CASSQEQTSGPIRAQYF. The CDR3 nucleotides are TGCGCCAGCAGCCAAGAACAGACTAGCGGTCCTATAAGGGCCCAGTACTTC.

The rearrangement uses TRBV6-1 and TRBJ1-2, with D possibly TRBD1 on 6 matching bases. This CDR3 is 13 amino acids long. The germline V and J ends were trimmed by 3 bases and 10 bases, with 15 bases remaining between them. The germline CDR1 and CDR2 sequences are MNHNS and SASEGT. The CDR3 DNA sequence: TGTGCCAGCAGTGATGGGACAAGGGGAACCTACACCTTC. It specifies CASSDGTRGTYTF.

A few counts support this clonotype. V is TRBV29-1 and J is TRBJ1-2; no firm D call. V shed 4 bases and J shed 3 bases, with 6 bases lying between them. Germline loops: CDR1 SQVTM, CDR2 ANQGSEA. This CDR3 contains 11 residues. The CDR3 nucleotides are TGCAGCGTTGTTCGGCACTATGGCTACACCTTC. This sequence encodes CSVVRHYGYTF. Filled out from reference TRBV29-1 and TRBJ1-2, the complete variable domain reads SAVISQKPSRDICQRGTSLTIQCQVDSQVTMMFWYRQQPGQSLTLIATANQGSEATYESGFVIDKFPISRPNLTFSTLTVSNMSPEDSSIYLCSVVRHYGYTFGSGTRLTVV.

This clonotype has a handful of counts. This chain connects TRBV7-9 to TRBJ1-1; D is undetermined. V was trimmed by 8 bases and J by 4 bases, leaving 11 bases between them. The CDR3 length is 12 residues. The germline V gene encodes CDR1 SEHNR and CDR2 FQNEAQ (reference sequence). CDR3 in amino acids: CASGEVSTEAFF. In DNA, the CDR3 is TGTGCCAGCGGGGAAGTGAGCACTGAAGCTTTCTTT.

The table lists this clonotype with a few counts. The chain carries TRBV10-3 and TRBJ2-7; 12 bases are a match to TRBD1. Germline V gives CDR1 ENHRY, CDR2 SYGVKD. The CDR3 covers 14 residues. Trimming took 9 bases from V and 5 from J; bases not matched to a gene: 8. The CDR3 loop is CAIAPGQGADEQYF. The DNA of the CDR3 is TGTGCCATTGCCCCGGGACAGGGGGCCGACGAGCAGTACTTC.

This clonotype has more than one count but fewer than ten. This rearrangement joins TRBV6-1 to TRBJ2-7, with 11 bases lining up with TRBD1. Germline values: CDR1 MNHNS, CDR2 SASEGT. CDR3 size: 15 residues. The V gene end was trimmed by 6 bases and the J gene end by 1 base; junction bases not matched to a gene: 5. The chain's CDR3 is CASRPGQGVSYEQYF. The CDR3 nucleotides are TGTGCCAGCAGACCGGGACAGGGGGTTTCCTACGAGCAGTACTTC.

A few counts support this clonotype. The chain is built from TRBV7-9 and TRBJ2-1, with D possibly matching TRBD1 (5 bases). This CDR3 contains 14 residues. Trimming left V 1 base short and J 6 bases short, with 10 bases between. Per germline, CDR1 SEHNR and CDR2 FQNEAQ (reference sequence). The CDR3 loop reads CASSLGRESNEQFF. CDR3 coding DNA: TGTGCCAGCAGCTTAGGCAGGGAAAGCAATGAGCAGTTCTTC. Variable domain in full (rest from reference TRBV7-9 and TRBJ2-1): DTGVSQNPRHKITKRGQNVTFRCDPISEHNRLYWYRQTLGQGPEFLTYFQNEAQLEKSRLLSDRFSAERPKGSFSTLEIQRTEQGDSAMYLCASSLGRESNEQFFGPGTRLTVL.

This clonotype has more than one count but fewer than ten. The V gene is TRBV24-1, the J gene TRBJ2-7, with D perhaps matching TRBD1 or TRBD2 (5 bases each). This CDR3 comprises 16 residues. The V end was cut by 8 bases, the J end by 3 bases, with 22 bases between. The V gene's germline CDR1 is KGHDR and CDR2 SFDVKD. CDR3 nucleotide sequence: TGTGCCACCACGTCCGGATTTGGGGAGCAGGGCTACGAGCAGTACTTC. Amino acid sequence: CATTSGFGEQGYEQYF.